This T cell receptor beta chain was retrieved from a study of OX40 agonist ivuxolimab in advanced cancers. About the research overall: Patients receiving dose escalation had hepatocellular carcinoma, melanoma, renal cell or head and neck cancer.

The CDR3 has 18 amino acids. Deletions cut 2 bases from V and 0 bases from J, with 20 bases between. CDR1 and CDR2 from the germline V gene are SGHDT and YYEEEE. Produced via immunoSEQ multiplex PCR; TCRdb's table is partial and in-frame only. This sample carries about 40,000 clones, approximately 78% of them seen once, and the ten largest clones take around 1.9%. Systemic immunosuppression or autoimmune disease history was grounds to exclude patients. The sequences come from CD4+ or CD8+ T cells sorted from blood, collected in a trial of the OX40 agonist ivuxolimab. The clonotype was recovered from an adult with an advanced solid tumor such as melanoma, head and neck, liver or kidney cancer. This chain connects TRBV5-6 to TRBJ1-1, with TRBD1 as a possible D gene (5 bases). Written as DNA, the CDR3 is TGTGCCAGCAGCTTTCGCGGGACGGGGCTTCTAATGAACACTGAAGCTTTCTTT. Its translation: CASSFRGTGLLMNTEAFF.